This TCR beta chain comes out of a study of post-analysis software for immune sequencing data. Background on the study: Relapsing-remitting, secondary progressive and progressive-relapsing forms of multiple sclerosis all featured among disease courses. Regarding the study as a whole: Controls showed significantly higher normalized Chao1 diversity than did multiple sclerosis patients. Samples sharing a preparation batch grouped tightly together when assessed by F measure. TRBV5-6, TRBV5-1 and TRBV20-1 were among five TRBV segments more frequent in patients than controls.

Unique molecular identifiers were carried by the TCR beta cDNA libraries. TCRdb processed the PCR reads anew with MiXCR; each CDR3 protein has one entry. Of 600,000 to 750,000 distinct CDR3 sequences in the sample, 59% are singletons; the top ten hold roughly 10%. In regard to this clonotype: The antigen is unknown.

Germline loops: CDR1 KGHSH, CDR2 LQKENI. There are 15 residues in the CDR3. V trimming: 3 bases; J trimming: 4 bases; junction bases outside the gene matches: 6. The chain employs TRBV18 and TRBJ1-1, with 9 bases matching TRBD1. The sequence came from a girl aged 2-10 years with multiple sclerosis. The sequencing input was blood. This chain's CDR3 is CASSPVQGAGTEAFF. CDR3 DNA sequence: TGTGCCAGCTCACCCGTACAGGGGGCAGGCACTGAAGCTTTCTTT.